This TCR beta chain is from a study of blood T cell repertoires in COVID-19. This clone was seen a few times. TCRdb's copy holds only in-frame clones and misses some; the assay was immunoSEQ multiplex PCR. The table has about 140,000 clones, about 82% seen once. The germline V gene encodes CDR1 SGHTA and CDR2 FQGTGA. Trimming pared 1 base from V and 2 bases from J, leaving 14 bases between. The CDR3 is 16 residues long. This clonotype was sampled from an elderly woman with active or convalescent COVID-19. Input material: peripheral blood. V usage is TRBV7-3 and J usage is TRBJ1-2; TRBD1 is a possible D gene (6 bases). DNA for the CDR3: TGTGCCAGCAGCTTAAAAGCGGACAGAAACAACTATGGCTACACCTTC. Its translation: CASSLKADRNNYGYTF.